This T cell receptor (beta chain) was identified during a study of CD8+ T cells in alopecia areata. V was clipped by 5 bases and J by 8 bases, with 17 bases between them. The germline V gene encodes CDR1 SGHNT and CDR2 YYREEE (reference sequence). There are 14 residues in the CDR3. The treatment: oral pan-JAK inhibitor, 5-10 mg twice daily. It was cDNA, reverse transcribed from extracted RNA, that served as the sequencing template. Measured with immunoSEQ multiplex PCR; TCRdb has only the in-frame clones, and not every one. Of over 150,000 clones in the sample, nearly 60% were seen once. This sequence was found in a human donor with alopecia areata. Sample: CD4+ T cells sorted from blood, taken at week 24, from a patient treated with tofacitinib. This chain uses TRBV5-4 with TRBJ2-1; D remains ambiguous. The CDR3 DNA reads TGTGCCAGCAGTTCTTGGTATACTCAATATGAGCAGTTCTTC. Translation gives CASSSWYTQYEQFF.